This TCR beta chain emerged from a study of T cells in Graves' hyperthyroidism and ophthalmopathy. Study results and limitations: By a 13 V-J model, ophthalmopathy was set apart from stable hyperthyroidism. Most clonotypes that expanded in the thyroid above 0.001 also showed up in blood.

The germline gives CDR1 MNHNS, CDR2 SASEGT. Unmatched junction bases numbered 13, after V lost 7 bases and J lost 5 bases. CDR3 length equals 17 residues. The TCR beta CDR3 regions underwent amplification using RNA transcripts as the source. First-round RT-PCR targeting the TCR CDR3 was performed with the HTBI primer set. TCRdb fed the multiplex PCR reads into MiXCR, producing one record per CDR3 protein. The sample includes about 400,000 distinct CDR3 sequences, about 14% of them seen just once. This clonotype was found a few times. Its antigen is undetermined. The V and J genes are TRBV6-1 and TRBJ2-2; 10 bases agree with TRBD2. The sample comprised blood. The clonotype originates from a man between 18 and 29 years old with Graves' ophthalmopathy. CDR3 sequence reads: CASTKTPSGGVTGELFF. CDR3 bases: TGTGCCAGCACGAAAACCCCCAGCGGGGGGGTTACCGGGGAGCTGTTTTTT.